This is a list of T cell receptor beta chains from one sample in a study of blood T cell repertoires in COVID-19. The assay was immunoSEQ multiplex PCR, and TCRdb's table has in-frame clones only and misses some. This sample yields 200,000 or so clones, of which 83% are seen a single time; roughly 5% belongs to the top ten. The material sequenced was PBMCs or T cells enriched from blood (not recorded which). Receptors were obtained from a woman aged 50 to 65 who had been exposed to COVID-19. Both conserved end residues are part of each CDR3. D genes are given only for firm matches. Not every row has a clone size; where given, it reads once, few, many or a size class.

V	D	J	size	DNA	CDR3
TRBV15	.	TRBJ1-6	once	TGTGCCACCAGCAGCGGGGGGGCACCCCTCCACTTT	CATSSGGAPLHF
TRBV7-9	TRBD1	TRBJ1-1	.	TGTGCCAGCAGCTTAGGGACAGGATACACTGAAGCTTTCTTT	CASSLGTGYTEAFF
TRBV29-1	TRBD1	TRBJ1-2	.	TGCAGCGTTGAAGATGGAGACAGGGTGCGTGGCTACACCTTC	CSVEDGDRVRGYTF
TRBV29-1	TRBD1	TRBJ2-5	.	TGCAGCGTTGAATTTACAGGGGTGGAGACCCAGTACTTC	CSVEFTGVETQYF
TRBV5-4	TRBD1	TRBJ2-7	.	TGTGCCAGCAGCCCTACCCCGGACAGGATTTTTTCCTACGAGCAGTACTTC	CASSPTPDRIFSYEQYF
TRBV7-3	TRBD1	TRBJ1-6	few	TGTGCCAGCAGCTCCGGACAGGGTAGCTCACCCCTCCACTTT	CASSSGQGSSPLHF
TRBV5-4	.	TRBJ1-4	.	TGTGCCAGCAGCCTGAGCGGTCGTAATGAAAAACTGTTTTTT	CASSLSGRNEKLFF
TRBV5-6	.	TRBJ2-7	.	TGTGCCAGCAGCTTGGGCGGCAGCTCCTACGAGCAGTACTTC	CASSLGGSSYEQYF
TRBV6-2/TRBV6-3	.	TRBJ1-1	few	TGTGCCAGCAGCGCCCTCGGCGGGAACACTGAAGCTTTCTTT	CASSALGGNTEAFF
TRBV5-4	TRBD2	TRBJ2-1	.	TGTGCCAGCAGCCCCGGGGGGGCGCGAGATGAGCAGTTCTTC	CASSPGGARDEQFF
TRBV25-1	TRBD1	TRBJ2-4	.	TGTGCCAGCAGTGAGGGGGACAGGGCGGCCAAAAACATTCAGTACTTC	CASSEGDRAAKNIQYF
TRBV11-2	.	TRBJ2-3	.	TGTGCCAGCAGCCCAAACACAGATACGCAGTATTTT	CASSPNTDTQYF
TRBV27	TRBD1	TRBJ2-2	few	TGTGCCAGCAGTCAGACCGGGACAGCTGCGACCGGGGAGCTGTTTTTT	CASSQTGTAATGELFF
TRBV21-1	.	TRBJ2-1	.	TGTGCCAGCGTCAGGGGGCCATCCTACAATGAGCAGTTCTTC	CASVRGPSYNEQFF
TRBV5-4	.	TRBJ1-1	.	TGTGCCAGCAGCTTGGACTCCGTCACTGAAGCTTTCTTT	CASSLDSVTEAFF
TRBV30	TRBD1	TRBJ1-1	.	TGTGCCTGGATTGGACAGGGTCGGACTGAAGCTTTCTTT	CAWIGQGRTEAFF
TRBV3-1/TRBV3-2	TRBD1	TRBJ1-2	.	TGTGCCAGCAGCCTCGGGACAGGGCAACGCTATGGCTACACCTTC	CASSLGTGQRYGYTF
TRBV3-1/TRBV3-2	TRBD2	TRBJ2-1	.	TGTGCCAGCAGCCAAGACTCCCAGCGGGGGTACAATGAGCAGTTCTTC	CASSQDSQRGYNEQFF
TRBV9	.	TRBJ1-2	.	TGTGCCAGCAGCCGGGATCTTGGAGGCTACACCTTC	CASSRDLGGYTF
TRBV2	TRBD1	TRBJ1-5	once	TGTGCCAGCAGTCTCAACCCTGACAGGGCCAATCAGCCCCAGCATTTT	CASSLNPDRANQPQHF
TRBV15	TRBD1	TRBJ2-1	.	TGTGCCACCAGAGTGACAGGGGATTTTAGCAATGAGCAGTTCTTC	CATRVTGDFSNEQFF
TRBV12-3/TRBV12-4	.	TRBJ2-5	once	TGTGCCAGCAGTTTTAACAGTTTAGAGACCCAGTACTTC	CASSFNSLETQYF
TRBV5-6	.	TRBJ1-6	.	TGTGCCAGCAGCATAGGACTTGGATCCTATAATTCACCCCTCCACTTT	CASSIGLGSYNSPLHF
TRBV3-1/TRBV3-2	.	TRBJ2-3	.	TGTGCCAGCAGCAAGCGCGGCCCGAGCACAGATACGCAGTATTTT	CASSKRGPSTDTQYF
TRBV7-2	TRBD1	TRBJ2-5	.	TGTGCCAGCAGCCCCGAGGAGACAGGGGTCGAGACCCAGTACTTC	CASSPEETGVETQYF
TRBV13	.	TRBJ1-4	.	TGTGCCAGCAGCTCCCCAGGGCGAGATGAAAAACTGTTTTTT	CASSSPGRDEKLFF
TRBV5-1	TRBD1	TRBJ2-7	.	TGCGCCAGCAGCCCCGACGGACAGGGTGGCGAGCAGTACTTC	CASSPDGQGGEQYF
TRBV7-2	TRBD1	TRBJ1-5	once	TGTGCCAGCAGCTTGGGACAGGGGGTGAATCAGCCCCAGCATTTT	CASSLGQGVNQPQHF
TRBV3-1/TRBV3-2	.	TRBJ1-3	many	TGTGCCAGCAGCCACCAGAGGATTCTCTCTGGAAACACCATATATTTT	CASSHQRILSGNTIYF
TRBV10-2	.	TRBJ1-1	.	TGCGCCAGCAGTCCCCTCTTTATGGTTAGTGGAGAACTAAAAGCTTTCTTT	CASSPLFMVSGELKAFF
TRBV2	TRBD2	TRBJ2-3	.	TGTGCCAGCGGTAAACTAGCGGGGGCTCGCGATACGCAGTATTTT	CASGKLAGARDTQYF
TRBV7-2	TRBD1	TRBJ1-5	.	TGTGCCAGCAGCTGGACAGGGTACAATCAGCCCCAGCATTTT	CASSWTGYNQPQHF
TRBV18	.	TRBJ1-2	.	TGTGCCAGCTCACCCCCCGCAACAGACTATGGCTACACCTTC	CASSPPATDYGYTF
TRBV6-5	.	TRBJ1-3	.	TGTGCCAGCAACGGGGGCTCTGGAAACACCATATATTTT	CASNGGSGNTIYF
TRBV5-1	.	TRBJ1-2	.	TGCGCCAGCAGCCTGGGGAGCTATGGCTACACCTTC	CASSLGSYGYTF
TRBV5-1	.	TRBJ2-5	once	TGCGCCAGCAGCTTGGAAGGGCCAGGGGCGTCGTTCCTCCAAGAGACCCAGTACTTC	CASSLEGPGASFLQETQYF
TRBV2	.	TRBJ1-1	few	TGTGCCAGCCCTGACAGACCTCCCGAAGCTTTCTTT	CASPDRPPEAFF
TRBV10-1	TRBD1	TRBJ2-1	few	TGCGCCAGCAGTGAAACCCCAGGGGGTCTACCAAAGCAGTTCTTC	CASSETPGGLPKQFF
TRBV2	.	TRBJ1-5	.	TGTGCCAGCACCCGAGGGGGTAGCAATCAGCCCCAGCATTTT	CASTRGGSNQPQHF
TRBV4-1	TRBD1	TRBJ1-2	.	TGCGCCAGCAAGGGACAGGTGGGGGATAACTATGGCTACACCTTC	CASKGQVGDNYGYTF
TRBV27	.	TRBJ1-5	.	TGTGCCAGCAGTAGGGGGGGCGAGGCCCCCAATCAGCCCCAGCATTTT	CASSRGGEAPNQPQHF
TRBV6-5	.	TRBJ1-1	.	TGTGCCAGCAGTTTTGACGACAGGACCAACACTGAAGCTTTCTTT	CASSFDDRTNTEAFF
TRBV10-2	.	TRBJ1-5	.	TGCGCCAGCAGTGTGGCAGGGCCCCATACAAATCAGCCCCAGCATTTT	CASSVAGPHTNQPQHF
TRBV20-1	.	TRBJ1-1	.	TGCAGTACTTGGGGCGACACTGAAGCTTTCTTT	CSTWGDTEAFF
TRBV25-1	TRBD1	TRBJ2-2	once	TGTGCCAGCAACAGGGGAACCGGGGAGCTGTTTTTT	CASNRGTGELFF
TRBV18	.	TRBJ2-7	.	TGTGCCAGCTCACCATTTGGGCCAAGGGGCCCCTACGAGCAGTACTTC	CASSPFGPRGPYEQYF
TRBV11-3	.	TRBJ2-1	.	TGTGCCAGCAGCCTCGAGTCCCACAATGAGCAGTTCTTC	CASSLESHNEQFF
TRBV18	.	TRBJ1-1	.	TGTGCCAGCTCATCCACTGCGAACACTGAAGCTTTCTTT	CASSSTANTEAFF
TRBV5-5	TRBD2	TRBJ2-1	.	TGTGCCAGCAGCTTGGTGGCGGGGGGTTCCTACAATGAGCAGTTCTTC	CASSLVAGGSYNEQFF
TRBV25-1	.	TRBJ2-4	.	TGTGCCAGCAGTGAGGGGGGTAGCGGCAAAAACATTCAGTACTTC	CASSEGGSGKNIQYF
TRBV5-5	.	TRBJ1-1	.	TGTGCCAGCAGCCCCCACGGGCAGGGGAGGGCTGAAGCTTTCTTT	CASSPHGQGRAEAFF
TRBV4-3	.	TRBJ2-3	.	TGCGCCAGCAGCCAAAGCCGACTTGGCACAGATACGCAGTATTTT	CASSQSRLGTDTQYF
TRBV15	.	TRBJ2-5	once	TGTGCCACCAGCAGAGATAAAAGGGGCGGTGTCACCCAGTACTTC	CATSRDKRGGVTQYF